The 27 T cell receptor beta chains in this list originate from one sample, sequenced in a study of T cells in Graves' hyperthyroidism and ophthalmopathy. RNA transcripts gave rise to amplified TCR beta CDR3 regions. The TCR CDR3 was amplified in a first-round RT-PCR using the HTBI primer set. TCRdb used MiXCR to reprocess the multiplex PCR reads, holding one entry per CDR3 protein. The sample contains 300,000 to 500,000 distinct CDR3 sequences, about 14% of which appear only once. Specimen: blood. These receptors were obtained from a man aged 45-65 years with Graves' ophthalmopathy.

This clonotype has just a few counts. The chain employs TRBV4-2 and TRBJ2-2, with 9 nucleotides matching TRBD1. Trimming at V came to 0 bases and at J to 6 bases, leaving 8 bases not matched to a gene. Looked up from germline, CDR1 is LGHNA and CDR2 is YNFKEQ. This CDR3 region has 17 residues. Here the CDR3 reads CASSQEGGQGIAGELFF. Written as DNA, the CDR3 is TGTGCCAGCAGCCAAGAGGGGGGACAGGGAATAGCCGGGGAGCTGTTTTTT.

There are many counts of this clonotype. The V call is TRBV3-1, the J call TRBJ1-5; the D is unclear. V gave up 1 base and J gave up 3 bases, with 13 bases separating them. There are 16 residues in the CDR3. Germline assignment: CDR1 LGHDT and CDR2 YNNKEL (reference sequence). CDR3 region: CASSQVWGTLNQPQHF. In DNA form, the CDR3 reads TGTGCCAGCAGCCAAGTCTGGGGTACTCTCAATCAGCCCCAGCATTTT.

Ten or more counts support this clonotype. This chain joins TRBV5-5 and TRBJ2-3; D remains unclear. Per the germline V gene, CDR1 is SGHKS and CDR2 is YYEKEE (reference sequence). Trimming removed 2 bases from V and 0 bases from J, with 10 bases in between. This CDR3 has 15 amino acids. CDR3 nucleotide sequence: TGTGCCAGCAGCTTCGAGGATCCTAGCACAGATACGCAGTATTTT. The encoded protein is CASSFEDPSTDTQYF.

A few counts support this clonotype. The V gene is TRBV20-1, the J gene TRBJ2-5; 7 nucleotides match TRBD2. V was pared by 1 base and J by 6 bases, with 14 bases of the junction left unmatched. This CDR3 has 16 amino acids. Germline assignment: CDR1 DFQATT and CDR2 SNEGSKA (reference sequence). This chain's CDR3 is CSARANSGLGIKTQYF. In nucleotides, the CDR3 is TGCAGTGCTAGAGCGAATAGCGGGTTGGGAATCAAGACCCAGTACTTC.

The gene calls are TRBV6-2 or TRBV6-3 and TRBJ2-1; no definite D call. Germline V lookup: CDR1 MNHEY, CDR2 SVGEGT. This CDR3 is 13 amino acids long. With 6 bases removed from V and 8 bases from J, the gap between germline ends came to 14 bases. The DNA for the CDR3 is TGTGCCAGCAGACGTGGACGGCTCGATGAGCAGTTCTTC. Translation gives CASRRGRLDEQFF.

Many counts were recorded for this clonotype. The CDR3 bases are TGCAGTGCTAGTGCACTAGGCGGCAACAATGAGCAGTTCTTC. Translation: CSASALGGNNEQFF. J is TRBJ2-1 and V is TRBV20-1; possible D gene TRBD2, 5 bases. Per the germline V gene, CDR1 is DFQATT and CDR2 is SNEGSKA (reference sequence). The CDR3 is 14 amino acids. Trimming took 3 bases from V and 5 from J, leaving 14 bases between them.

V usage is TRBV19 and J usage is TRBJ1-1; D possibly corresponds to TRBD1 (5 bases). This CDR3 has 12 residues. Trimming removed 3 bases from V and 7 bases from J, with 9 bases in between. Germline lookup yields CDR1 LNHDA and CDR2 SQIVND (reference sequence). The chain's CDR3 is CASSIAQGEAFF. The CDR3 nucleotides read TGTGCCAGTAGTATTGCGCAGGGTGAAGCTTTCTTT.

The chain has TRBV6-5 and TRBJ2-1; 10 nucleotides line up with TRBD2. CDR1 MNHEY and CDR2 SVGAGI come from the germline V gene. The CDR3 sequence is 16 residues long. V gave up 2 bases and J gave up 3 bases; unmatched junction bases: 4. The CDR3 DNA follows: TGTGCCAGCAGTTACACTAGCGGGACCGTCTACAATGAGCAGTTCTTC. The encoded protein is CASSYTSGTVYNEQFF.

This clonotype was observed many times. The chain carries TRBV20-1 and TRBJ2-7, with 12 positions matching TRBD2. This CDR3 has 14 residues. Germline V gene lookup returns CDR1 DFQATT and CDR2 SNEGSKA (reference sequence). With 1 base clipped from V and 5 bases from J, the junction kept 3 bases outside the gene matches. This chain's CDR3 is CSARGLAGVDEQYF. CDR3 coding DNA: TGCAGTGCTAGAGGACTAGCGGGAGTGGACGAGCAGTACTTC.

The chain employs TRBV4-1 and TRBJ2-7; no definite D call. CDR3 length equals 16 residues. The germline V gene encodes CDR1 MGHRA and CDR2 YSYEKL. Trimming left V 0 bases short and J 5 bases short, with 17 bases between. CDR3 loop: CASSQDNGRTPNEQYF. In DNA form, the CDR3 reads TGCGCCAGCAGCCAAGATAACGGCAGAACACCTAACGAGCAGTACTTC.

The chain employs TRBV24-1 and TRBJ2-5, with 7 nucleotides matching TRBD2. The CDR3 contains 15 residues. Trimming removed 6 bases from V and 3 bases from J; junction bases left unmatched: 9. The germline CDR1 and CDR2 sequences are KGHDR and SFDVKD. The CDR3 here is CATSLGRAGEETQYF. The CDR3 DNA follows: TGTGCCACCAGTCTTGGGAGGGCCGGAGAAGAGACCCAGTACTTC.

This clonotype appeared a few times. The CDR3 reads CASSEARGYYGYTF. Here the CDR3 DNA reads TGTGCCAGCAGTGAAGCCAGGGGATACTATGGCTACACCTTC. The chain links TRBV6-1 to TRBJ1-2; a weak D match, TRBD1 (6 bases). The V gene lost 0 bases and the J gene lost 3 bases, with 8 bases spanning the gap. The V gene's germline CDR1 is MNHNS and CDR2 SASEGT. This CDR3 contains 14 residues.

The chain couples TRBV20-1 to TRBJ2-2; no firm D call. In germline, CDR1 is DFQATT, CDR2 SNEGSKA (reference sequence). V was cut by 0 bases and J by 4 bases, with 9 bases left in between. This CDR3 is 14 amino acids long. CDR3 region: CSARESSGTGELFF. As DNA, the CDR3 is TGCAGTGCTAGAGAGAGTAGTGGCACCGGGGAGCTGTTTTTT.

In its sample, this clonotype was seen many times. The rearrangement joins TRBV27 to TRBJ2-7; D not resolved. CDR3 length equals 13 residues. The V gene lost 0 bases and the J gene lost 6 bases, with 9 bases spanning the gap. Per germline, CDR1 MNHEY and CDR2 SMNVEV (reference sequence). This chain's CDR3 is CASSLSAFGEQYF. The DNA of the CDR3 is TGTGCCAGCAGTTTATCGGCTTTTGGCGAGCAGTACTTC.

The rearrangement joins TRBV7-6 to TRBJ2-5; no firm D call. CDR3 length: 14 amino acids. Germline CDR1 and CDR2: SGHVS and FNYEAQ. Trimming cost V 8 bases and J 5 bases, with 18 bases left between them. CDR3 amino acids: CASSSGVPRETQYF. In DNA, the CDR3 is TGTGCCAGCTCTTCGGGCGTGCCTAGGGAGACCCAGTACTTC.

A word on this clonotype: A much larger clone lies a single base off, so this may be a read error. This chain links TRBV2 with TRBJ2-1; TRBD2 might be the D (5 bases). This CDR3 is 15 amino acids long. The germline CDR1 and CDR2 sequences are SNHLY and FYNNEI. Written as DNA, the CDR3 is TGTGCCAGCAGTATCCCGGGCCCTGATGGGTGGGAGCAGTGCTTC. Amino acids: CASSIPGPDGWEQCF.

The chain employs TRBV19 and TRBJ2-7; 8 bases line up with TRBD2. In germline, CDR1 is LNHDA, CDR2 SQIVND (reference sequence). This CDR3 is built from 12 residues. Trimming cost V 3 bases and J 7 bases; bases outside gene matches: 2. CDR3 amino acids: CASSMTSEEQYF. CDR3 coding DNA: TGTGCCAGTAGTATGACTAGCGAGGAGCAGTACTTC.

This chain joins TRBV5-6 and TRBJ2-5; D is unresolved. Per the germline V gene, CDR1 is SGHDT and CDR2 is YYEEEE. This CDR3 is built from 15 residues. The germline V and J ends were trimmed by 0 bases and 0 bases, with 9 bases remaining between them. The CDR3 region has the DNA TGTGCCAGCAGCTTGGGGGTTGGTCACCAAGAGACCCAGTACTTC. Protein product: CASSLGVGHQETQYF.

Many counts were recorded for this clonotype. The gene calls are TRBV12-3 or TRBV12-4 and TRBJ1-5; D is ambiguous. This CDR3 is 15 amino acids long. V lost 3 bases to trimming and J lost 3 bases, with 12 bases between them. CDR3 amino acids: CASSFKGEPNQPQHF. The DNA for the CDR3 is TGTGCCAGCAGTTTCAAGGGAGAGCCCAATCAGCCCCAGCATTTT.

This clonotype has ten or more counts. V and J are TRBV6-9 and TRBJ2-1; 8 bases are a match to TRBD2. The J segment lost 8 bases and the V segment lost 6 bases, leaving 15 bases of the junction unmatched. The germline V gene encodes CDR1 MNHGY and CDR2 SVAAGI. The CDR3 length is 16 residues. The CDR3 here is CASRRWGLAGPDEQFF. The CDR3 coding sequence is TGTGCCAGCAGACGTTGGGGCCTAGCGGGTCCCGATGAGCAGTTCTTC.

There are many counts of this clonotype. This chain joins TRBV5-5 and TRBJ2-3; the match to TRBD2 covers 7 bases. The CDR3 is 12 residues long. The ends lost 4 bases at V and 7 bases at J; junction bases unmatched: 3. Germline CDR1 is SGHKS and CDR2 is YYEKEE (reference sequence). This chain's CDR3 is CASSLSGNTQYF. The CDR3 DNA sequence: TGTGCCAGCAGCCTAAGCGGGAATACGCAGTATTTT.

The rearrangement uses TRBV24-1 and TRBJ2-2; D perhaps matches TRBD1 (5 bases). The CDR3 is made up of 14 amino acids. Germline values: CDR1 KGHDR, CDR2 SFDVKD. V was shortened by 7 bases and J by 3 bases, with 11 bases between the two germline ends. The CDR3 DNA reads TGTGCCACCAGCGGGCAGGGATACACCGGGGAGCTGTTTTTT. Amino acid sequence: CATSGQGYTGELFF.

This clonotype showed up just a few times. The chain is built from TRBV27 and TRBJ2-7, with 13 nucleotides matching TRBD2. CDR3 length: 14 residues. V gave up 4 bases and J gave up 12 bases; unmatched junction bases: 9. CDR1 is MNHEY and CDR2 is SMNVEV in the germline V gene (reference sequence). Here the CDR3 DNA reads TGTGCCAGCAGTTCACCAACTAGCGGGAGGGGGCCGTACTTC. Its translation: CASSSPTSGRGPYF.

This chain joins TRBV6-1 and TRBJ1-3; no clear D gene. V lost 6 bases and J 1 base, leaving 10 bases between the germline ends. This CDR3 has 14 amino acids. Germline assignment: CDR1 MNHNS and CDR2 SASEGT. The DNA of the CDR3 is TGTGCCAGCAGGAATCTTGGGTCTGGAAACACCATATATTTT. Translating gives CASRNLGSGNTIYF.

As regards this clonotype: A much larger clone is a single base away; this may be a read error. V gene TRBV5-1 combines with J gene TRBJ2-7; 13 nucleotides agree with TRBD2. This CDR3 region has 17 residues. V lost 1 base, J lost 5 bases, and 9 bases stayed unmatched. Germline assignment: CDR1 SGHRS and CDR2 YFSETQ. Here the CDR3 DNA reads TGCGCCAGCAGCTTGTCCGGCGGGACTAGCGGGGTTCACGAGCAGTACTTC. Amino acids: CASSLSGGTSGVHEQYF. The full variable domain, completed using reference TRBV5-1 and TRBJ2-7, is KAGVTQTPRYLIKTRGQQVTLSCSPISGHRSVSWYQQTPGQGLQFLFEYFSETQRNKGNFPGRFSGRQFSNSRSEMNVSTLELGDSALYLCASSLSGGTSGVHEQYFGPGTRLTVT.

The rearrangement links TRBV9 to TRBJ2-7; D is ambiguous. The germline CDR1 and CDR2 sequences are SGDLS and YYNGEE. Trimming removed 4 bases at V and 2 bases at J, with 13 bases between. This CDR3 contains 14 residues. The CDR3 region has the DNA TGTGCCAGCAGCCCCCCGGACCAGCCCTACGAGCAGTACTTC. Protein product: CASSPPDQPYEQYF.

The chain is built from TRBV25-1 and TRBJ2-1, with TRBD2 matching 8 bases. CDR1 MGHDK and CDR2 SYGVNS come from the germline V gene. The CDR3 extends over 15 amino acids. Unmatched junction bases numbered 10, after V lost 3 bases and J lost 9 bases. The CDR3 nucleotides read TGTGCCAGCAGTGATCGGCAGCGGGAGTATTCTGAGCAGTTCTTC. Translation: CASSDRQREYSEQFF.